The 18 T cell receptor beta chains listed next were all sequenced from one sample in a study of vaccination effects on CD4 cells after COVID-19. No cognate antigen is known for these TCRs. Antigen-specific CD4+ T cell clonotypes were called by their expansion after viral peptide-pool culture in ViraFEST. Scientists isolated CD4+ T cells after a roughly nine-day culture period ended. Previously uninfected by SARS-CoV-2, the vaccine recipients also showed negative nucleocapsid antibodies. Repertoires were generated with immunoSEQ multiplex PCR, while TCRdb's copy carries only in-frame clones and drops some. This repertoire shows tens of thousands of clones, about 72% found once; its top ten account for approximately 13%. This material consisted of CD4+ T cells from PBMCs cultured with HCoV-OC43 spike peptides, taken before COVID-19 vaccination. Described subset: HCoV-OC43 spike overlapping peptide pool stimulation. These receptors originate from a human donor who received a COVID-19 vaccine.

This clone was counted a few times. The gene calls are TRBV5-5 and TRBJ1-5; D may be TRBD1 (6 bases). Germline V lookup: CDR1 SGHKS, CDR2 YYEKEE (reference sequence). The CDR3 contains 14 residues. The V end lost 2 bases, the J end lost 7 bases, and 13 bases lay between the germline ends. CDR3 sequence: CASSLSGTSQPQHF. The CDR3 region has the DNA TGTGCCAGCAGCTTATCCGGGACAAGCCAGCCCCAGCATTTT. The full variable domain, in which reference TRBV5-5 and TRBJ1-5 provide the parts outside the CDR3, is DAGVTQSPTHLIKTRGQQVTLRCSPISGHKSVSWYQQVLGQGPQFIFQYYEKEERGRGNFPDRFSARQFPNYSSELNVNALLLGDSALYLCASSLSGTSQPQHFGDGTRLSIL.

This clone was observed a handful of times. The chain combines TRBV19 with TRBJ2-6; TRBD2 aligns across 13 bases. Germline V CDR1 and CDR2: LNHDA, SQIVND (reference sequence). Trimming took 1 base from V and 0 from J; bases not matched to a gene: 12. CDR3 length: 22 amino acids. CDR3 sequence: CASSIVLRTSGGLSSGANVLTF. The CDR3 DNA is TGTGCCAGTAGTATAGTTCTCAGGACTAGCGGGGGCTTAAGCTCTGGGGCCAACGTCCTGACTTTC.

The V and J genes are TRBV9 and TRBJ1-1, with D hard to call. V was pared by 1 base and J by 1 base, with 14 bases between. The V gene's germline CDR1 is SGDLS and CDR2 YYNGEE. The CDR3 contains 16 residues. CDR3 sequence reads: CASSVSTQLANTEAFF. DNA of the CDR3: TGTGCCAGCAGCGTAAGTACGCAGCTCGCGAACACTGAAGCTTTCTTT. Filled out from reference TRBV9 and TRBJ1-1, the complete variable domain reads DSGVTQTPKHLITATGQRVTLRCSPRSGDLSVYWYQQSLDQGLQFLIQYYNGEERAKGNILERFSAQQFPDLHSELNLSSLELGDSALYFCASSVSTQLANTEAFFGQGTRLTVV.

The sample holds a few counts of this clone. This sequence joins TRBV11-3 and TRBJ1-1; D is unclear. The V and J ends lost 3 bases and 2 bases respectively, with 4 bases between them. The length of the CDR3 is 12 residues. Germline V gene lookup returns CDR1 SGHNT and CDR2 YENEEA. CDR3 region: CASSFENTEAFF. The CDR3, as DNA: TGTGCCAGCAGCTTTGAAAACACTGAAGCTTTCTTT.

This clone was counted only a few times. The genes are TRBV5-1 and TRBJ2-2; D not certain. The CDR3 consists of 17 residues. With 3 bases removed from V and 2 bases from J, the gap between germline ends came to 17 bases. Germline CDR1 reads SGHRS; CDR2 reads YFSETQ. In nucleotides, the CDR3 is TGCGCCAGCAGCTCCAAGTCGCACCCTTTTAACACCGGGGAGCTGTTTTTT. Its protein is CASSSKSHPFNTGELFF.

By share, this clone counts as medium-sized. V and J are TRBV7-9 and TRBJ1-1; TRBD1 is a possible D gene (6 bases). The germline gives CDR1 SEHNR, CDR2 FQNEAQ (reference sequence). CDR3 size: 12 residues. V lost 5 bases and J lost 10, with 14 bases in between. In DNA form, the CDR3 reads TGTGCCAGCAGCCTCGACCAGGGGCGAGCTTTCTTT. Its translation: CASSLDQGRAFF. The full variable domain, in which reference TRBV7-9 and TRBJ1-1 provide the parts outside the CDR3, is DTGVSQNPRHKITKRGQNVTFRCDPISEHNRLYWYRQTLGQGPEFLTYFQNEAQLEKSRLLSDRFSAERPKGSFSTLEIQRTEQGDSAMYLCASSLDQGRAFFGQGTRLTVV.

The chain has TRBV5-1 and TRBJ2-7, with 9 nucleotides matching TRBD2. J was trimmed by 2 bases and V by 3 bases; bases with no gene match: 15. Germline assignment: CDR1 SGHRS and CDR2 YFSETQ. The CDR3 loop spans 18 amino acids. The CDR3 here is CASSSVGGGGALTYEQYF. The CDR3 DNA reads TGCGCCAGCAGCTCTGTAGGAGGCGGGGGGGCTCTAACCTACGAGCAGTACTTC.

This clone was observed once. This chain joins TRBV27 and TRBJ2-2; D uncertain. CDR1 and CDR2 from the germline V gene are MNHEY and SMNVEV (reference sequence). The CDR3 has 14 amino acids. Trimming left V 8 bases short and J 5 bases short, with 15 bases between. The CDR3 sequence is CASSPWLGTGELFF. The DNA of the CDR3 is TGTGCCAGCTCCCCCTGGCTAGGGACCGGGGAGCTGTTTTTT.

CDR3 sequence: CSVPHGTSRNGYTF. Here the CDR3 DNA reads TGCAGCGTTCCACATGGGACAAGTCGGAATGGCTACACCTTC. V usage is TRBV29-1 and J usage is TRBJ1-2, with D tentatively TRBD1 (6 bases). The germline V and J ends were trimmed by 5 bases and 6 bases, with 19 bases remaining between them. CDR1 and CDR2 (germline): SQVTM, ANQGSEA. CDR3 length equals 14 residues. The full variable domain, in which reference TRBV29-1 and TRBJ1-2 provide the parts outside the CDR3, is SAVISQKPSRDICQRGTSLTIQCQVDSQVTMMFWYRQQPGQSLTLIATANQGSEATYESGFVIDKFPISRPNLTFSTLTVSNMSPEDSSIYLCSVPHGTSRNGYTFGSGTRLTVV.

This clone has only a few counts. The CDR3 coding sequence is TGTGCCAGCAGTGCCGACAGGGCCGGTGGCTACACCTTC. It specifies CASSADRAGGYTF. This rearrangement joins TRBV12-3 or TRBV12-4 to TRBJ1-2; TRBD1 matches 7 bases. V lost 5 bases to trimming and J lost 7 bases; unmatched junction nucleotides: 7. The CDR3 is 13 amino acids.

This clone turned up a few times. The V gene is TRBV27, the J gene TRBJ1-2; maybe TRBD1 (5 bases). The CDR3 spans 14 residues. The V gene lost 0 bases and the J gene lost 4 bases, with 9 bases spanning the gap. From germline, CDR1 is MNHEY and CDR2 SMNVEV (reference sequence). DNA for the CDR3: TGTGCCAGCAGTTTATCCCCAGGGATCTATGGCTACACCTTC. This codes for CASSLSPGIYGYTF.

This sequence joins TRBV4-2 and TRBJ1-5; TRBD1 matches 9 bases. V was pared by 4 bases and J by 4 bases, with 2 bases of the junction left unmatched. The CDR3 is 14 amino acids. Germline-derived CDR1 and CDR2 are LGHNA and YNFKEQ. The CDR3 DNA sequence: TGTGCCAGCAGCCCTGGGACAGGGAATCAGCCCCAGCATTTT. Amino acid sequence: CASSPGTGNQPQHF.

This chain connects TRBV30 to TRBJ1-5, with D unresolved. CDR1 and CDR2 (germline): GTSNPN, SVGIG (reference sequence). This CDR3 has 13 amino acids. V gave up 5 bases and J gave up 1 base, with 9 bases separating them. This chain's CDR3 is CAWSAESNQPQHF. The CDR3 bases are TGTGCCTGGTCGGCGGAGAGCAATCAGCCCCAGCATTTT.

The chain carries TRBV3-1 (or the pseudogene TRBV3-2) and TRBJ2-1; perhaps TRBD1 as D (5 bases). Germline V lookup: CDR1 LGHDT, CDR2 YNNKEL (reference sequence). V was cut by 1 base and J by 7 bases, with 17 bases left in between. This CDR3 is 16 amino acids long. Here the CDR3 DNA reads TGTGCCAGCAGCCAAGGGGGCCCGTTTAGTGGGAATGAGCAGTTCTTC. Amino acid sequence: CASSQGGPFSGNEQFF.

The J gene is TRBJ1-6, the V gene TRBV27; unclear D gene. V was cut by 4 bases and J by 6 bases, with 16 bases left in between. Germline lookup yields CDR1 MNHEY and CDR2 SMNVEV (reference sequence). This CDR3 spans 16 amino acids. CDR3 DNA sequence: TGTGCCAGCAGTTGGGAGGGCCTCGGGGTTAATTCACCCCTCCACTTT. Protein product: CASSWEGLGVNSPLHF.

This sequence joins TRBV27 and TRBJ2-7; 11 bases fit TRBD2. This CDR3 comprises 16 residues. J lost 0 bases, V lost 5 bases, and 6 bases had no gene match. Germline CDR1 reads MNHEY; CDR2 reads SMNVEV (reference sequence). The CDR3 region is CASSKLAGALSYEQYF. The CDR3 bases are TGTGCCAGCAGTAAACTAGCGGGGGCCCTCTCCTACGAGCAGTACTTC.

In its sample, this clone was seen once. CDR3 residues: CASTIGQNYGYTF. CDR3 in DNA: TGTGCCAGCACCATAGGACAGAACTATGGCTACACCTTC. The chain uses TRBV6-5 and TRBJ1-2; possible D gene TRBD1, 6 bases. Germline assignment: CDR1 MNHEY and CDR2 SVGAGI. The CDR3 contains 13 residues. Trimming cost V 7 bases and J 2 bases, with 11 bases left between them.

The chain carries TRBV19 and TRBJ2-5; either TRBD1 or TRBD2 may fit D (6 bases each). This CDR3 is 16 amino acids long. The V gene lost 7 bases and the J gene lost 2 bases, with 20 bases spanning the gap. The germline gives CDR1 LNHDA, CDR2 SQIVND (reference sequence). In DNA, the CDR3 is TGTGCCAGTAAGAGGTTCGGGGGCGCTGGGCAAGAGACCCAGTACTTC. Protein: CASKRFGGAGQETQYF.